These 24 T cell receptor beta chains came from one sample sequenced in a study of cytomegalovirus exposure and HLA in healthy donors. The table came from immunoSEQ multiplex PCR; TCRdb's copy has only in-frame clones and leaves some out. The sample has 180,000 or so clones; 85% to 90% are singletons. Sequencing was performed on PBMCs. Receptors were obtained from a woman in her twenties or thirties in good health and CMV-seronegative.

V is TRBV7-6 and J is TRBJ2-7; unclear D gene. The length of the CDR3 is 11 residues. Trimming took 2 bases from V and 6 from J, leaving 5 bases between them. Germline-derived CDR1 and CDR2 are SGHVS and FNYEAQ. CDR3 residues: CASSLHGEQYF. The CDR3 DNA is TGTGCCAGCAGCTTACACGGCGAGCAGTACTTC.

The CDR3 DNA reads as TGTGCCAGCAGCAGAAAGACAGGGGACTACGAGCAGTACTTC. As protein: CASSRKTGDYEQYF. The chain couples TRBV7-2 to TRBJ2-7; 8 bases are shared with TRBD1. Germline-derived CDR1 and CDR2 are SGHTA and FQGNSA. This CDR3 has 14 residues. Germline trimming cut 5 bases from V and 3 bases from J; bases unmatched to any gene: 6.

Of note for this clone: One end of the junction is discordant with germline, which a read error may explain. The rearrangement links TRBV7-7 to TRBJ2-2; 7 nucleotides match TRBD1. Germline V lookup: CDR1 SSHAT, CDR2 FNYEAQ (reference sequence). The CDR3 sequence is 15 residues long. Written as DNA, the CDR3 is TGTGCTAGCAGCCTGCGACAGGGTGACACCGGGGAGCTGTTTTTT. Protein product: CASSLRQGDTGELFF.

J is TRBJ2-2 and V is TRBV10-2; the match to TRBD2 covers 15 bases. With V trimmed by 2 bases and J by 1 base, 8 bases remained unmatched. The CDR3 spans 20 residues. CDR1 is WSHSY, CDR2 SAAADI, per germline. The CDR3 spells CASSEARSGLAGGNTGELFF. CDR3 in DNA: TGCGCCAGCAGTGAGGCGCGATCGGGACTAGCGGGGGGGAACACCGGGGAGCTGTTTTTT.

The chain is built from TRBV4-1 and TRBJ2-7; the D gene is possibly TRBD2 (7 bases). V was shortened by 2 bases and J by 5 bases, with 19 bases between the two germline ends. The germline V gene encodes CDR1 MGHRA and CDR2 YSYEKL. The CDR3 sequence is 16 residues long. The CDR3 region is CASSQPTGGRGDEQYF. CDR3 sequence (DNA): TGCGCCAGCAGCCAACCAACGGGGGGCCGTGGGGACGAGCAGTACTTC.

DNA for the CDR3: TGTGCCACCAGCAGAAGCGGACAGGGGGCGCGCCTTGGCTATGGCTACACCTTC. Encoded protein: CATSRSGQGARLGYGYTF. This chain links TRBV15 with TRBJ1-2, with TRBD1 identical over 11 bases. There are 18 residues in the CDR3. Germline CDR1 is LNHNV and CDR2 is YYDKDF (reference sequence). V lost 2 bases, J lost 4 bases, and 12 bases stayed unmatched.

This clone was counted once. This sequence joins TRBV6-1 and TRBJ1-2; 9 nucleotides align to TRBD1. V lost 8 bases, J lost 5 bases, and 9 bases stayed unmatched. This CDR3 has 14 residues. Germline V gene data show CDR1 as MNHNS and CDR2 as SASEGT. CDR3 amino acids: CASGVDRGSYGYTF. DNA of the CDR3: TGTGCCAGCGGGGTGGACAGGGGAAGTTATGGCTACACCTTC.

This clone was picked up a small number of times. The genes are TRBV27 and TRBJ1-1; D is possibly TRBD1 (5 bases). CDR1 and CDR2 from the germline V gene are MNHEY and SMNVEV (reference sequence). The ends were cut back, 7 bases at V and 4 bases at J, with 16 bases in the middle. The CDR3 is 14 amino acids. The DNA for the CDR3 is TGTGCCAGCACCACCTCGGGGGTTGGCACTGAAGCTTTCTTT. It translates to CASTTSGVGTEAFF.

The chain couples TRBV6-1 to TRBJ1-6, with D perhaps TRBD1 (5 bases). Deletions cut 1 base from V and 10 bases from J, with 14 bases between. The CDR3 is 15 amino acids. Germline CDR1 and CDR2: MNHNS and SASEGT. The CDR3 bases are TGTGCCAGCAGTGAAGGGGACTCAGGGTTCTCACCCCTCCACTTT. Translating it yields CASSEGDSGFSPLHF.

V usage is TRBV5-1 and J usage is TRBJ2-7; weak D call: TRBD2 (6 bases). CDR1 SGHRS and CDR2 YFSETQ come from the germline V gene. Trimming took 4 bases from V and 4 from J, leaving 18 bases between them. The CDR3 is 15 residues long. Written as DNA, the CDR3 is TGCGCCAGCAGCGGAGGCGGAGGAGGGCCGTACGAGCAGTACTTC. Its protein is CASSGGGGGPYEQYF.

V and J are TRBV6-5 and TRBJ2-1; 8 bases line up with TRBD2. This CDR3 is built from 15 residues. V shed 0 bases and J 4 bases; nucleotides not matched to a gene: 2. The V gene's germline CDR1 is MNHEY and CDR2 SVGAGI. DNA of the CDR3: TGTGCCAGCAGTTACTCGACTAGCGAGTACAATGAGCAGTTCTTC. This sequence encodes CASSYSTSEYNEQFF.

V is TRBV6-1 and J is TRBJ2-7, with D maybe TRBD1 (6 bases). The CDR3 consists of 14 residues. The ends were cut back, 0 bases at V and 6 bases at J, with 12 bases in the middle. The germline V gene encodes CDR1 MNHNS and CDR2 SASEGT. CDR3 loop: CASSEATGLGEQYF. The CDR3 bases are TGTGCCAGCAGTGAAGCGACAGGTCTCGGCGAGCAGTACTTC.

The CDR3 bases are TGCGCCAGCAGCCCAAGACAGGGAGACCAGCCCCAGCATTTT. As protein: CASSPRQGDQPQHF. The chain couples TRBV5-1 to TRBJ1-5, with 7 bases fitting TRBD1. The CDR3 sequence is 14 residues long. With 4 bases clipped from V and 7 bases from J, the junction kept 8 bases outside the gene matches. CDR1 and CDR2 (germline): SGHRS, YFSETQ. Combining the CDR3 with reference TRBV5-1 and TRBJ1-5 gives the whole variable domain KAGVTQTPRYLIKTRGQQVTLSCSPISGHRSVSWYQQTPGQGLQFLFEYFSETQRNKGNFPGRFSGRQFSNSRSEMNVSTLELGDSALYLCASSPRQGDQPQHFGDGTRLSIL.

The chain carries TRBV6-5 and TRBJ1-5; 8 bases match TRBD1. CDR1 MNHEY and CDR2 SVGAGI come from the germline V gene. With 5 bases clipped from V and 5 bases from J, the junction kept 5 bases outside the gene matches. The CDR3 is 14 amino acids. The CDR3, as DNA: TGTGCCAGCAGTGATTCAGGGGGCCATCAGCCCCAGCATTTT. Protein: CASSDSGGHQPQHF.

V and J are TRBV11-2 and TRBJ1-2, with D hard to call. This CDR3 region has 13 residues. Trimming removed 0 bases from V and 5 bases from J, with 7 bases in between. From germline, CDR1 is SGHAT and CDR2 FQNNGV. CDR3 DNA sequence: TGTGCCAGCAGCTTAGAGGCGGAGTATGGCTACACCTTC. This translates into CASSLEAEYGYTF.

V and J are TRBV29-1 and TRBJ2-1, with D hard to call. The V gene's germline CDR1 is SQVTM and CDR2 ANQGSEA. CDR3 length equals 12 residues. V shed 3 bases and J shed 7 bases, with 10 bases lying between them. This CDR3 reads CSVDEVRNEQFF. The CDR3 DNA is TGCAGCGTTGACGAGGTTAGAAATGAGCAGTTCTTC.

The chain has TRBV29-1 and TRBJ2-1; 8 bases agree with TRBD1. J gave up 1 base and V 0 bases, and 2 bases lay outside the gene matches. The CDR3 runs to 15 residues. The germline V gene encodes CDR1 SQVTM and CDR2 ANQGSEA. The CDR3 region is CSVEDRQGSYNEQFF. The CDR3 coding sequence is TGCAGCGTTGAAGATCGACAGGGGTCCTACAATGAGCAGTTCTTC.

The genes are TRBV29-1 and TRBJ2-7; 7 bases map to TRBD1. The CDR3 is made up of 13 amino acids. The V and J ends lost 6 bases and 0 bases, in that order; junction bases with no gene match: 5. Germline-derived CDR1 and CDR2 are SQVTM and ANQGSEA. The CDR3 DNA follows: TGCAGCGTGGTGGGACAGAGCTCCTACGAGCAGTACTTC. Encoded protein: CSVVGQSSYEQYF.

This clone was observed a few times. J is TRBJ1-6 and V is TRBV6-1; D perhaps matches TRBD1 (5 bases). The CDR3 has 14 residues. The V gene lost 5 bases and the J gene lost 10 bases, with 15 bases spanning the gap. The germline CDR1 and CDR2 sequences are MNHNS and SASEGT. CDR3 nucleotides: TGTGCCAGCAGTCTAATGGGGGGTCCCTCACCCCTCCACTTT. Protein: CASSLMGGPSPLHF.

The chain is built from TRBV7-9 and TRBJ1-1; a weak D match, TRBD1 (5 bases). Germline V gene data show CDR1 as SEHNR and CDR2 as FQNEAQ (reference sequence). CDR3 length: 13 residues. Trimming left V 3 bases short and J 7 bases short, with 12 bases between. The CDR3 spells CASSLGTLGEAFF. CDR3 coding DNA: TGTGCCAGCAGCTTGGGGACTCTTGGTGAAGCTTTCTTT. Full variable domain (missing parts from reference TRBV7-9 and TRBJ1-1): DTGVSQNPRHKITKRGQNVTFRCDPISEHNRLYWYRQTLGQGPEFLTYFQNEAQLEKSRLLSDRFSAERPKGSFSTLEIQRTEQGDSAMYLCASSLGTLGEAFFGQGTRLTVV.

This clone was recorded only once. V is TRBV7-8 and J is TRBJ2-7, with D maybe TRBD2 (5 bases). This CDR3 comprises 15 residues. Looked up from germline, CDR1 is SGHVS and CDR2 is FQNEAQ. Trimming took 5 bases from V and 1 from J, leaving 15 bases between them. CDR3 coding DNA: TGTGCCAGCAGCCTAACGAGGGCAGAATCCTACGAGCAGTACTTC. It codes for CASSLTRAESYEQYF.

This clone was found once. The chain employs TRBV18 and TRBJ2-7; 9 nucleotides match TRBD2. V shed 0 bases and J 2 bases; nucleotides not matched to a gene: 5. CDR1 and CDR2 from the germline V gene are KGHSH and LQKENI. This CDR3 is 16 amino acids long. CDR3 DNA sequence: TGTGCCAGCTCACCACCGGGTAGCGGGGGCCCCTACGAGCAGTACTTC. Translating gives CASSPPGSGGPYEQYF.

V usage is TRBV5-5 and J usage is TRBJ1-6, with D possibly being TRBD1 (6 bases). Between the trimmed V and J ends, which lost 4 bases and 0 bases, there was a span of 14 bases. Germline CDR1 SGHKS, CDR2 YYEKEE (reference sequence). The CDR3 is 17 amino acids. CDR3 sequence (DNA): TGTGCCAGCAGCCTGCGGGGGCCTAGCTCCTATAATTCACCCCTCCACTTT. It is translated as CASSLRGPSSYNSPLHF.

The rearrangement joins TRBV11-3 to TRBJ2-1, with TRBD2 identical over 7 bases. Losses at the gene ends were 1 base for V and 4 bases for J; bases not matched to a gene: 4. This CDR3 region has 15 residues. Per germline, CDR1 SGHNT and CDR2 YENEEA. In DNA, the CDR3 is TGTGCCAGCAGCTTAGGGGGGGGAGAATACAATGAGCAGTTCTTC. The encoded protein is CASSLGGGEYNEQFF.